A selection of T cell receptor beta chains follows, all from one sample in a study of cytomegalovirus exposure and HLA in healthy donors. Data came from immunoSEQ multiplex PCR; TCRdb stores just in-frame clones and leaves some out. The sample lists about 160,000 clones, 82% occurring once. The sequencing sample was made of PBMCs. The receptors shown here come from a girl aged 2 to 10 in good health and CMV-seropositive. Each CDR3 is given with its conserved first and last residue. The D gene is left open where the match is weak.

v_gene	d_gene	CDR3aa
TRBV28	TRBD1	CASSRQGKGNQPQHF
TRBV30	NA	CAWTAGVSSYNEQFF
TRBV2	TRBD2	CASSLTSGSYNEQFF
TRBV7-9	TRBD1	CASSWKGQGEGYTF
TRBV27	TRBD1	CASSDSGQGIGEQYF
TRBV7-9	NA	CASSLGRTEMEGYTF
TRBV5-1	NA	CASSLFGGSNIQYF
TRBV29-1	NA	CSVEDRRVPYNEQFF
TRBV29-1	NA	CSVVRASTDTQYF
TRBV28	TRBD2	CASTRGLQSLAGGGRETQYF
TRBV4-1	NA	CASSPSPAGLYEQYF
TRBV7-9	NA	CASSLARDGYTF
TRBV28	NA	CASGRDEQFF
TRBV5-1	NA	CASRGQATSIYEQYF
TRBV27	NA	CASSFNGGYGYTF
TRBV30	NA	CAWSGLGAYSGNTIYF
TRBV9	NA	CASSPTAGGNEQFF
TRBV6-1	TRBD2	CASSDMSGGTGELFF
TRBV10-3	TRBD1	CATAGGESEKLFF
TRBV28	TRBD1	CASSSFGTGEGREYNEQFF
TRBV7-9	TRBD2	CASSLSGTSGVYEQFF
TRBV4-1	NA	CASSQGVGLTGEEKLFF
TRBV5-1	NA	CASSLEEGAGGANVLTF
TRBV6-6	TRBD2	CASSGTSQETRYF
TRBV6-6	NA	CASSRRTTYNEQFF
TRBV15	TRBD2	CATSKGTSDQETQYF
TRBV27	TRBD1	CASSFAQGRGNTIYF
TRBV7-9	NA	CASSLLGRGLYEQYF
TRBV30	TRBD1	CAWSDGAGGYEQYF
TRBV5-1	TRBD1	CASSTGQGRTEAFF
TRBV5-6	NA	CASSSSGGTVGETQYF
TRBV4-1	NA	CASSSTGRMTFF
TRBV29-1	TRBD1	CSVVTGESYGYTF
TRBV6-6	TRBD2	CASSLAGKTGELFF
TRBV30	NA	CAWSSGSRWPQHF
TRBV6-6	NA	CASSLSSLGSGNTIYF
TRBV7-6	NA	CASSQSTVGGTEAFF
TRBV5-1	TRBD2	CASSTGLAGQETQYF
TRBV9	TRBD2	CASSAGGGGLNEQYF
TRBV7-9	TRBD2	CASSTSGRAAEQFF
TRBV4-1	TRBD2	CASSLRTSGSPDTQYF
TRBV11-2	NA	CASSSTGEYTQYF
TRBV9	TRBD1	CASSPRQGNYGYTF
TRBV28	TRBD1	CASSLGQAANEKLFF
TRBV5-1	NA	CASSSGQSRSPLHF
TRBV18	TRBD1	CASSLDRVSNEKLFF
TRBV4-1	TRBD2	CASSVRGAGDSDTQYF
TRBV5-4	TRBD2	CASSGRASGSPETQYF
TRBV5-6	NA	CASSYTNTGELFF
TRBV20-1	TRBD1	CRTDRYYGYTF
TRBV30	TRBD1	CAWRALTGLGYTF
TRBV6-1	NA	CASSVQGGMNTEAFF
TRBV4-2	TRBD1	CASSQGGGQGTETQYF